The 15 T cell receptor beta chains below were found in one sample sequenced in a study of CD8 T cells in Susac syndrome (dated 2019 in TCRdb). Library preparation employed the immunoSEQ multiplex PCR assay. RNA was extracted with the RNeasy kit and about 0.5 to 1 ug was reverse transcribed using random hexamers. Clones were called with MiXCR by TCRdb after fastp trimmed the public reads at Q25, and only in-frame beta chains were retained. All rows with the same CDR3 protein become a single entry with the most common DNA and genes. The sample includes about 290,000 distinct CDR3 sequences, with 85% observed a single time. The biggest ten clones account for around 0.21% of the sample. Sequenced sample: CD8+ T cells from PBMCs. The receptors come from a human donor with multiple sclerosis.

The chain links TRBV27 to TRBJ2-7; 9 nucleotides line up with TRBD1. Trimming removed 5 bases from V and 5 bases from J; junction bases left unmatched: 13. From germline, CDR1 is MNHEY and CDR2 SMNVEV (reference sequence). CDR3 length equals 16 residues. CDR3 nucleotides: TGTGCCAGCAGTCACTGGGCGGGACAGGGTGGGGACGAGCAGTACTTC. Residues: CASSHWAGQGGDEQYF.

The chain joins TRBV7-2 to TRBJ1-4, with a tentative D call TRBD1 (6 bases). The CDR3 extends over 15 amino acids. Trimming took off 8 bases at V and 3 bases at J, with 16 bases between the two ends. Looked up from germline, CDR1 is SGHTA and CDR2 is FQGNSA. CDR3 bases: TGTGCCAGCGGACGGGGGGCGTCCCCTAATGAAAAACTGTTTTTT. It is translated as CASGRGASPNEKLFF.

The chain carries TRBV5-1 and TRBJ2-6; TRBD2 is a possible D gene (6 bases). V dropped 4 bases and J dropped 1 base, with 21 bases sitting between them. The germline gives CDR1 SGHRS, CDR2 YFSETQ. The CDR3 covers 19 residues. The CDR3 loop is CASSTEGGGLLSGANVLTF. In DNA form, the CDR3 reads TGCGCCAGCAGCACGGAGGGTGGAGGGCTTCTTTCTGGGGCCAACGTCCTGACTTTC. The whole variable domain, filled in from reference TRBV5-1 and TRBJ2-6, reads KAGVTQTPRYLIKTRGQQVTLSCSPISGHRSVSWYQQTPGQGLQFLFEYFSETQRNKGNFPGRFSGRQFSNSRSEMNVSTLELGDSALYLCASSTEGGGLLSGANVLTFGAGSRLTVL.

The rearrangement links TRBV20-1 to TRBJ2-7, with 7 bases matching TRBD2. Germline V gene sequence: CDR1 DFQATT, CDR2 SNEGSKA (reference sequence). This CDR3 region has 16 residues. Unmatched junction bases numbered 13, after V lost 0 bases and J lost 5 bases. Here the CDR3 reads CSARDRGGRGVHEQYF. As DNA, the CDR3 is TGCAGTGCTAGAGATCGAGGCGGGAGAGGGGTCCACGAGCAGTACTTC.

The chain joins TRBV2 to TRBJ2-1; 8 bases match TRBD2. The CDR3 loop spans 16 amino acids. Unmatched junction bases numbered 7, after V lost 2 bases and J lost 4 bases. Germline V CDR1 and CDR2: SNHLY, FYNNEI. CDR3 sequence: CASSEFSSGVYNEQFF. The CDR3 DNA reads TGTGCCAGCAGTGAATTTAGTAGCGGGGTATACAATGAGCAGTTCTTC.

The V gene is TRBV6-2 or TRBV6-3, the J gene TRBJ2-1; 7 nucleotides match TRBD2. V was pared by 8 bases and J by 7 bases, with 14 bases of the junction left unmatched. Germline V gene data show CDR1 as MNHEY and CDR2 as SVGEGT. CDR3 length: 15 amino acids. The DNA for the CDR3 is TGTGCCAGCGGGCGTGGGGGGGAGGGCGTAAATGAGCAGTTCTTC. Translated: CASGRGGEGVNEQFF.

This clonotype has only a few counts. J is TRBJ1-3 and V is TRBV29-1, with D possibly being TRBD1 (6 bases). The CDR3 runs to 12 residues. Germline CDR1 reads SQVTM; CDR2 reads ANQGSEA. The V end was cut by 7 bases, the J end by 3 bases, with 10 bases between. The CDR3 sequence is CSAQGLGNTIYF. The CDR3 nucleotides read TGCAGCGCCCAGGGGCTTGGAAACACCATATATTTT.

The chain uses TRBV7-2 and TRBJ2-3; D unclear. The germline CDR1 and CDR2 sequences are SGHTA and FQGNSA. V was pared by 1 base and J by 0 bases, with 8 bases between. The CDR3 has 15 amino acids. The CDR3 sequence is CASSLVPSSTDTQYF. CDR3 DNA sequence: TGTGCCAGCAGCTTAGTCCCGTCTAGCACAGATACGCAGTATTTT.

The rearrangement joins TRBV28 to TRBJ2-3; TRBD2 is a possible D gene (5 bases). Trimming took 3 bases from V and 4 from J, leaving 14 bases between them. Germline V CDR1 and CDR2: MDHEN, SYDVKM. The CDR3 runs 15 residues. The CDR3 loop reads CASSLRAGVPDTQYF. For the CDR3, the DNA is TGTGCCAGCAGTTTGAGGGCCGGAGTGCCAGATACGCAGTATTTT.

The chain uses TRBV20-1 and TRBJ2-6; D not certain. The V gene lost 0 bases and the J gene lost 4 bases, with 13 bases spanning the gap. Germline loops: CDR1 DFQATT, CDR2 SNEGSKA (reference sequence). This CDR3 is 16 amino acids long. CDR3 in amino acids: CSARDRSWSGANVLTF. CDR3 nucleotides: TGCAGTGCTAGAGATCGATCGTGGTCCGGGGCCAACGTCCTGACTTTC.

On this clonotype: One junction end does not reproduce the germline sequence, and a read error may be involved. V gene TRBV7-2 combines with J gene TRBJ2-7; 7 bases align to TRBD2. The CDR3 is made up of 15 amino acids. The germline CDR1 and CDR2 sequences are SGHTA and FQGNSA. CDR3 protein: CASTLVAGDFYEQYF. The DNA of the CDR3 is TGTGCCAGCACCTTAGTAGCGGGCGACTTCTACGAGCAGTACTTC.

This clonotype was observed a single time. The CDR3 loop is CASSGGVEQYF. CDR3 bases: TGCGCCAGCAGTGGGGGCGTCGAGCAGTACTTC. The chain links TRBV10-1 to TRBJ2-7; D possibly corresponds to TRBD1 (5 bases). Germline-derived CDR1 and CDR2 are WNHNN and SYGVQD (reference sequence). The CDR3 runs to 11 residues. Trimming pared 4 bases from V and 6 bases from J, leaving 7 bases between.

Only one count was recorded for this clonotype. CDR3 sequence: CATSGIRLGPDEQYF. The CDR3 DNA reads TGTGCCACCAGCGGTATCCGACTGGGACCGGACGAGCAGTACTTC. The chain carries TRBV15 and TRBJ2-7; possibly TRBD1 or TRBD2 for D (5 bases each). The CDR3 totals 15 residues. V was cut by 5 bases and J by 5 bases, with 19 bases left in between. CDR1 and CDR2 from the germline V gene are LNHNV and YYDKDF (reference sequence). Combining the CDR3 with reference TRBV15 and TRBJ2-7 gives the whole variable domain DAMVIQNPRYQVTQFGKPVTLSCSQTLNHNVMYWYQQKSSQAPKLLFHYYDKDFNNEADTPDNFQSRRPNTSFCFLDIRSPGLGDTAMYLCATSGIRLGPDEQYFGPGTRLTVT.

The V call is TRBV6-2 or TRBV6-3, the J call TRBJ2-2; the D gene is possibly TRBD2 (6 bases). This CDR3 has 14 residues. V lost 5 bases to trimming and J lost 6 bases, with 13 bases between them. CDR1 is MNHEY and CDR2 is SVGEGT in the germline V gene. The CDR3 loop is CASSTPPGAGELFF. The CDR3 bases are TGTGCCAGCAGTACTCCCCCGGGAGCCGGGGAGCTGTTTTTT.

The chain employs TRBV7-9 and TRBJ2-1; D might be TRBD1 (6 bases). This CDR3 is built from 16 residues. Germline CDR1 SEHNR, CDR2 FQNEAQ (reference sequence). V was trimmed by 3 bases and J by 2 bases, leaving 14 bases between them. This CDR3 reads CASSFLSTGPYNEQFF. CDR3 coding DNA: TGTGCCAGCAGCTTCCTCTCTACAGGGCCCTACAATGAGCAGTTCTTC.